The 6 T cell receptor beta chains listed next were all sequenced from one sample in a study of blood T cells in healthy people across ages. The authors ran a second PCR of 7 to 11 cycles using a sample-barcoded 5' primer and a J-beta primer mix. TCRdb passed the 5' RACE reads through MiXCR, listing each CDR3 protein once. The sample includes roughly 860,000 distinct CDR3 sequences, approximately 59% of them seen just once. The sequenced sample consisted of blood. The source of these receptors is a man younger than 40 in good health.

This clonotype was seen only a few times. This rearrangement joins TRBV3-1 to TRBJ2-1; D gene unclear. V was shortened by 3 bases and J by 0 bases, with 12 bases between the two germline ends. This CDR3 has 16 amino acids. Germline V lookup: CDR1 LGHDT, CDR2 YNNKEL (reference sequence). The CDR3 DNA follows: TGTGCCAGCAGCCAGGGTTTCCACCTCTCCTACAATGAGCAGTTCTTC. It is translated as CASSQGFHLSYNEQFF.

The genes are TRBV29-1 and TRBJ2-5, with D hard to call. CDR3 length: 11 amino acids. CDR1 is SQVTM, CDR2 ANQGSEA, per germline. This chain's CDR3 is CSGGLQETQYF. The CDR3 DNA sequence: TGCTCGGGTGGGCTCCAAGAGACCCAGTACTTC.

The genes are TRBV3-1 and TRBJ2-3, with 8 bases lining up with TRBD2. CDR1 LGHDT and CDR2 YNNKEL come from the germline V gene (reference sequence). This CDR3 is built from 16 residues. V dropped 1 base and J dropped 2; count of bases not matched to a gene: 5. CDR3 DNA: TGTGCCAGCAGCCAAGGGTCGGGGGGGATCACAGATACGCAGTATTTT. This sequence encodes CASSQGSGGITDTQYF.

V usage is TRBV12-3 or TRBV12-4 and J usage is TRBJ2-5, with D tentatively TRBD2 (6 bases). Trimming pared 1 base from V and 2 bases from J, leaving 14 bases between. The CDR3 is 16 residues long. The CDR3 region is CASSLVSSGSQETQYF. The DNA for the CDR3 is TGTGCCAGCAGTTTAGTGAGCAGCGGGTCTCAAGAGACCCAGTACTTC.

The chain is built from TRBV12-3 or TRBV12-4 and TRBJ2-3; 8 positions match TRBD2. The CDR3 loop spans 17 amino acids. The V and J ends lost 2 bases and 3 bases, in that order; junction bases with no gene match: 10. The CDR3 reads CASSLTSGGVRTDTQYF. The CDR3 DNA follows: TGTGCCAGCAGTTTAACTAGCGGCGGGGTAAGAACAGATACGCAGTATTTT.

The chain is built from TRBV6-5 and TRBJ2-7; a possible D gene is TRBD2 (7 bases). The CDR3 contains 14 residues. V lost 7 bases and J lost 2, with 15 bases in between. CDR1 MNHEY and CDR2 SVGAGI come from the germline V gene. The CDR3 reads CASTDPGGTYEQYF. The CDR3 DNA reads as TGTGCCAGCACTGACCCGGGGGGCACCTACGAGCAGTACTTC.